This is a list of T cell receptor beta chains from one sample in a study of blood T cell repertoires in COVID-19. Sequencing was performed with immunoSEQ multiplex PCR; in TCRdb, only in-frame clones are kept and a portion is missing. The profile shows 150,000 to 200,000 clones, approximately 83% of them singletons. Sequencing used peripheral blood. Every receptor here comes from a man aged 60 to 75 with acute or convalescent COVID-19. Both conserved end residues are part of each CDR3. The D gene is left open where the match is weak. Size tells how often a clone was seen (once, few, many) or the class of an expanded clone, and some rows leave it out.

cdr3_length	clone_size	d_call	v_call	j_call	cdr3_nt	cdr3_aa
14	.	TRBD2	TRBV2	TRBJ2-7	TGTGCCAGCAGTGTTGGCGGGAGCTCCTACGAGCAGTACTTC	CASSVGGSSYEQYF
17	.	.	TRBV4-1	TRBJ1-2	TGCGCCAGCAGCCCCATCCCCCAGGGAATCCTTTCGGATGGCTACACCTTC	CASSPIPQGILSDGYTF
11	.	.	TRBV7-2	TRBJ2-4	TGTGCCAGCAGCCAAGAGGACATTCAGTACTTC	CASSQEDIQYF
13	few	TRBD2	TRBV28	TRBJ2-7	TGTGCCAGCGGTAGCGGGACCTCCTACGAGCAGTACTTC	CASGSGTSYEQYF
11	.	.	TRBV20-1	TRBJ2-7	TGTTCGCCAAGCGGTTCCTACGAGCAGTACTTC	CSPSGSYEQYF
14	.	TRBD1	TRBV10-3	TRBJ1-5	TGTGCCATCAGTGATCAGGCAGGGGGACAGCCCCAGCATTTT	CAISDQAGGQPQHF
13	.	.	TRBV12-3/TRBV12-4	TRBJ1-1	TGTGCCAGCAGGGGACAACCGAACACTGAAGCTTTCTTT	CASRGQPNTEAFF
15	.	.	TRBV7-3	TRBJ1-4	TGTGCCAGCAGCCCGTCCCCGGGGGAGAATGAAAAACTGTTTTTT	CASSPSPGENEKLFF
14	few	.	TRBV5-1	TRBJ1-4	TGCGCCAGCAGCTTGGGGGATAAGGGGGAAAAACTGTTTTTT	CASSLGDKGEKLFF
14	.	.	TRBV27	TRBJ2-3	TGTGCCAGCACGCGGCTCTCCTCCACAGATACGCAGTATTTT	CASTRLSSTDTQYF
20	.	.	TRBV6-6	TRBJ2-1	TGTGCCAGCAGTCACAGGGGGCGGGGGCTAGCGGGAGTCTTGGAGAATGAGCAGTTCTTC	CASSHRGRGLAGVLENEQFF
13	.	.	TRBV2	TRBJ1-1	TGTGCCAGCAGTACTCAATCGGGCACTGAAGCTTTCTTT	CASSTQSGTEAFF
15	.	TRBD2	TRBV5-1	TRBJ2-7	TGCGCCAGCAGCCCGCAGGCGGGAGGTTCCTACGAGCAGTACTTC	CASSPQAGGSYEQYF
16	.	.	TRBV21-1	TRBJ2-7	TGTGCCAGCAGCAAAGGGGGCAAGGGCCTTTCGGGCGAGCAGTACTTC	CASSKGGKGLSGEQYF
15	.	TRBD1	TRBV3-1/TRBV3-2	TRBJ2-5	TGTGCCAGCAGCCTCCCGGGACAGGGGAGAGGGACCCAGTACTTC	CASSLPGQGRGTQYF
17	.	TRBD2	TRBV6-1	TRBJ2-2	TGTGCCAGCAGTGGAGATTTAGCGGGAGTAGAGACCGGGGAGCTGTTTTTT	CASSGDLAGVETGELFF
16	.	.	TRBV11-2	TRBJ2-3	TGTGCCAGCAGCTTAGAGGGTGGTTCGGGTAGCGCTTCAGAGTATTTT	CASSLEGGSGSASEYF
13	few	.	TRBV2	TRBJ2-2	TGTGCCAGCAGTGAATCGTTCACCGGGGAGCTGTTTTTT	CASSESFTGELFF
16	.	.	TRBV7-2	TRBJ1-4	TGTGCCAGCAGCTTAGGTAGCACAGGAAGTCGGGAAAAACTGTTTTTT	CASSLGSTGSREKLFF
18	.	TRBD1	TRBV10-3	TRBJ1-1	TGTGCCATCAGTGAGTTTCCGGGACAGGGAGTCAGCGGGCGGGAAGCTTTCTTT	CAISEFPGQGVSGREAFF
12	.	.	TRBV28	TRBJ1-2	TGTGCCAGCAGCCCGCCGGGAGAGGGCTACACCTTC	CASSPPGEGYTF
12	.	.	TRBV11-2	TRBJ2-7	TGTGCCAGCAGCTCGCAGGGTTACGAGCAGTACTTC	CASSSQGYEQYF
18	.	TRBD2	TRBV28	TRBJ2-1	TGTGCCAGCAGTCCGCCCCTTGGGGCGGGAGGGCCTGGCAATGAGCAGTTCTTC	CASSPPLGAGGPGNEQFF
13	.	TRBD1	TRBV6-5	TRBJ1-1	TGTGCCAGCCAGGACAGGATGAACACTGAAGCTTTCTTT	CASQDRMNTEAFF
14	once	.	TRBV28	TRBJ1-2	TGTGCCAGCAGTTTTGGCCAGGGTCTAGGTGGCTACACCTTC	CASSFGQGLGGYTF
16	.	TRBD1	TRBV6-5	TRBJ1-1	TGTGCCAGCAGTTCACTCCGGGACAGGGACGGCACTGAAGCTTTCTTT	CASSSLRDRDGTEAFF
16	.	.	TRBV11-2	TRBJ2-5	TGTGCCAGCAGCTTATTCCCCCCGGCGACACAGGGGACCCAGTACTTC	CASSLFPPATQGTQYF
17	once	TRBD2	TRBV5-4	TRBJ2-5	TGTGCCAGCAGCCGCGCCTCGGCGGGAGGCCGCCAAGAGACCCAGTACTTC	CASSRASAGGRQETQYF
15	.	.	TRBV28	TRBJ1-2	TGTGCCAGCAGTCCGGGGACATTGGGCCCCTATGGCTACACCTTC	CASSPGTLGPYGYTF
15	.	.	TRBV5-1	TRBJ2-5	TGCGCCAGCAGCTTGGTGGGCTCCGACGTAAAGACCCAGTACTTC	CASSLVGSDVKTQYF
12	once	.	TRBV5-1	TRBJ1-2	TGCGCCAGCAGCCTCACAGGTGGTGGCTACACCTTC	CASSLTGGGYTF
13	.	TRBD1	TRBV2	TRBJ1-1	TGTGCCAGCAGCCGACAGGGAAGCACTGAAGCTTTCTTT	CASSRQGSTEAFF
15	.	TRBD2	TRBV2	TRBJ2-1	TGTGCCAGCAGTCCACGGACTAGCGGGATGGGTGAGCAGTTCTTC	CASSPRTSGMGEQFF
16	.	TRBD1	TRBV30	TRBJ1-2	TGTGCCTGGAGTGTGACTGGGACAGGTCAGAACTATGGCTACACCTTC	CAWSVTGTGQNYGYTF
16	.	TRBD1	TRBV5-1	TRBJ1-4	TGCGCCAGCAGCTTCTTCGGACAGGGGGCTAATGAAAAACTGTTTTTT	CASSFFGQGANEKLFF
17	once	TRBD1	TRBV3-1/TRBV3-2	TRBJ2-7	TGTGCCAGCAGCCAACCTATTACCGGGACAGGGGACTACGAGCAGTACTTC	CASSQPITGTGDYEQYF
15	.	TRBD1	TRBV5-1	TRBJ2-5	TGCGCCAGCAGCAACGGGGACAGGGGTTCGGAGACCCAGTACTTC	CASSNGDRGSETQYF
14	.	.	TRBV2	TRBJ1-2	TGTGTCAGCTGCGGTCAGACCAACCACTATGGCTACACCTTC	CVSCGQTNHYGYTF
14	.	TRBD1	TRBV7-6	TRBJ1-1	TGTGCCAGCAGCTTACTACAGGGGAGCGCTGAAGCTTTCTTT	CASSLLQGSAEAFF
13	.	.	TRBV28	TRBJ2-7	TGTGCCAGCAGTTTTTCCTCTTCTTACGAGCAGTACTTC	CASSFSSSYEQYF
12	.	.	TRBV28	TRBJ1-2	TGTGCCAGCAGTTTCAGCGTTAGGGGCTACACCTTC	CASSFSVRGYTF
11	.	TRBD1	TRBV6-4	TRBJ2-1	TGTGCCAGTTCCACAGGGGGCTCGCAGTTCTTC	CASSTGGSQFF
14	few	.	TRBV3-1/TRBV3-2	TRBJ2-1	TGTGCCAGCAGCCAAGACCGACAATACAATGAGCAGTTCTTC	CASSQDRQYNEQFF
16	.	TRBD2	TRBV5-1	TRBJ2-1	TGCGCCAGCAGCTTGGGGACTAGCGGGAGAGGATATGAGCAGTTCTTC	CASSLGTSGRGYEQFF
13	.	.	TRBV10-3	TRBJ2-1	TGTGCCATCAGCGGAACTAGTACCAATGAGCAGTTCTTC	CAISGTSTNEQFF
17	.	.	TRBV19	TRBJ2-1	TGTGCCAGTAGTCTCGACGGCACAAGCCTCGGGTACAATGAGCAGTTCTTC	CASSLDGTSLGYNEQFF
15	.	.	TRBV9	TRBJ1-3	TGTGCCAGCAGCGTAGCGGGGAGCTCTGGAAACACCATATATTTT	CASSVAGSSGNTIYF
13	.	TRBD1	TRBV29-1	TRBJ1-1	TGCAGCGTTGAATTCCAGGGGGGAACTGAAGCTTTCTTT	CSVEFQGGTEAFF
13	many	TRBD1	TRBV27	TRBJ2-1	TGTGCCAGCAGTTGGGACAGCTACAATGAGCAGTTCTTC	CASSWDSYNEQFF
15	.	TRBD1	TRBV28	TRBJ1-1	TGTGCCAGCAGTTCTGACAGGGGGCGTCCGACTGAAGCTTTCTTT	CASSSDRGRPTEAFF
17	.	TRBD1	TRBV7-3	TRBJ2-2	TGTGCCAGCAGCTTAACCCGACAGGGGGGAAACACCGGGGAGCTGTTTTTT	CASSLTRQGGNTGELFF